This T cell receptor (beta chain) was sequenced in a study of blood T cell repertoires in COVID-19. Turning to the study itself: Sites across the United States, Italy and Spain contributed samples from acute and convalescent COVID-19. The cDNA or gDNA used as material had been derived from T cells, B-cell-depleted T cells, or PBMCs.

Germline V gives CDR1 KGHDR, CDR2 SFDVKD. V trimming: 4 bases; J trimming: 5 bases; junction bases outside the gene matches: 9. The CDR3 is 16 residues long. This clone has just a few counts. In the authors' workflow: For nucleated cells, counts were estimated from reference gene primer amplification. Assay: immunoSEQ multiplex PCR; the TCRdb copy retains only in-frame clones and omits some. V and J calls and clone size are given by that table; D and trimming were obtained from the DNA. This sample has 250,000 or so clones, with 65% to 85% found just once. The chain uses TRBV24-1 and TRBJ2-3; 9 nucleotides line up with TRBD1. The sequence derives from a woman aged 40 to 50 who had recovered from COVID-19. The sample consisted of peripheral blood. The CDR3 sequence: CATSESGTGFGDTQYF. Written as DNA, the CDR3 is TGTGCCACCAGTGAGTCCGGGACAGGGTTTGGAGATACGCAGTATTTT.